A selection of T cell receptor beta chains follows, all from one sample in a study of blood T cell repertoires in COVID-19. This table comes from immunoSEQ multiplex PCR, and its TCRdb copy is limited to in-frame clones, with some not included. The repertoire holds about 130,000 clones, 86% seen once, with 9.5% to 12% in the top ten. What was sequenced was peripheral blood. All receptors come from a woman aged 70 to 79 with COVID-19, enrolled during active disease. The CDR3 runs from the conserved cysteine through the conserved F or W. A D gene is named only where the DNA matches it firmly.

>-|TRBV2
CASSFQGRQSTEAFF
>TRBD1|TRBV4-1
CASSPQTGYTDTQYF
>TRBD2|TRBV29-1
CSVGSGGAETQYF
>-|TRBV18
CASSQTPGQKETQYF
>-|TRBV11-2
CASSLGEGDKFYGYTF
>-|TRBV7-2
CASSLVQGPYNSPLHF
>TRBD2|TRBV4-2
CASSQVTAGGAYEQYF
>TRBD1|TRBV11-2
CASSSQGAQETQYF
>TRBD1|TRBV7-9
CASSLDSWTGSGYTF
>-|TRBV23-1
CASSLDRDSGNTIYF
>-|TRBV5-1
CASSLVPVSYEQYF
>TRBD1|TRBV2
CASSRDPGQGDYGYTF
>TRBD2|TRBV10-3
CASGGRTGELFF
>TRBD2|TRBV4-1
CASSQAGTKGGELFF
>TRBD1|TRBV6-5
CASRVTGGSNEKLFF
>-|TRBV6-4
CASTPGADSYGYTF
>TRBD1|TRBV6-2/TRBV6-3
CASSSGQGSSNQPQHF
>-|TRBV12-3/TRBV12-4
CASSTRNSLHF
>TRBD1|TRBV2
CASSWDRVYQPQHF
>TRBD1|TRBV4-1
CASSQDLLGQGRLIDSYEQYF
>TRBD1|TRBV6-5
CASSNGQGDQPQHF
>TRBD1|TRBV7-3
CASSLQGANTEAFF
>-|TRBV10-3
CAISSAGMNTEAFF
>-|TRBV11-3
CASSAGGRGYNEQFF
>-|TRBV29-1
CSVGDRTYEQYF
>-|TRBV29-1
CSVEDREQVVRTKNIQYF
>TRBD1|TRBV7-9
CASSSRQGLGYEQYF
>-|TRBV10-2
CASSGQPGSNQPQHF
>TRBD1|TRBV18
CAGQGTGFTEAFF
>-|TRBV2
CASSDGLANEKLFF
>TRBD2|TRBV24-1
CATSDRSGGAFLYTQYF
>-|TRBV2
CASSLQGLTNEKLFF
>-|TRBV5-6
CASSLEARTHGYTF
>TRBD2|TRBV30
CAWSVRLAGHNEQFF
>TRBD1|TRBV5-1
CASSLSGTANTGELFF
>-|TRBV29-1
CSVRSTGGTEAFF